The subject of this entry is one T cell receptor (beta chain). Data came from immunoSEQ multiplex PCR; TCRdb stores just in-frame clones and leaves some out. Of over 600,000 clones listed, 75% to 90% were seen once; the top ten hold more than 0.25%. V was cut by 4 bases and J by 7 bases, with 8 bases left in between. This CDR3 is 12 amino acids long. CDR1 and CDR2 (germline): SNHLY, FYNNEI. The data originate from a study of blood T cell repertoires in COVID-19. Overall study context: PBMCs, B-cell-depleted T cells, or T cells were the source of the cDNA or gDNA that made up the material.

The TCR comes from a woman aged 18-35 years with acute or convalescent COVID-19. The sequenced sample was peripheral blood. This chain links TRBV2 with TRBJ2-1; unclear D gene. The CDR3 loop is CASSAYRNEQFF. The CDR3 region has the DNA TGTGCCAGCAGTGCGTACAGAAATGAGCAGTTCTTC.